This T cell receptor (beta chain) was obtained from a study of blood T cell repertoires in COVID-19. In the study overall: The analysed material was cDNA or gDNA that came from T cells, B-cell-depleted T cells, or PBMCs.

TCRdb keeps only in-frame clones here, not all; method: immunoSEQ multiplex PCR. The sample yields 240,000 or so clones, roughly 87% seen once. Germline V lookup: CDR1 MNHEY, CDR2 SVGAGI. This CDR3 has 14 residues. After removal of 7 bases from V and 10 bases from J, the junction contained 9 bases not matched to a gene. Sequencing was carried out using peripheral blood. The clonotype was recovered from a man aged 55 to 69 who had recovered from COVID-19. The V gene is TRBV6-5, the J gene TRBJ1-6, with TRBD1 identical over 8 bases. CDR3 protein: CASTAGQGTSPLHF. Here the CDR3 DNA reads TGTGCCAGCACCGCCGGACAGGGCACCTCACCCCTCCACTTT.